The entry that follows covers one T cell receptor (beta chain) sequence. These data come from a study of blood T cell repertoires in COVID-19. In the study overall: Acute and convalescent COVID-19 specimens originated in the United States, Italy and Spain.

CDR1 is SEHNR, CDR2 FQNEAQ, per germline (reference sequence). CDR3 length equals 15 residues. V lost 2 bases and J lost 5; bases outside the gene matches: 3. In the source study's methods: Estimation of nucleated cell counts relied on the amplification of reference gene primers. The repertoire was sequenced with immunoSEQ multiplex PCR; TCRdb's copy has only in-frame clones and lacks some. V and J calls and clone size come straight from that table; D and trimming were deduced from the DNA. This sample has approximately 70,000 clones; about 80% occur once, and the top ten carry 4.5% to 5.5%. The receptor comes from an older woman with acute or convalescent COVID-19. The material sequenced was peripheral blood. The chain couples TRBV7-9 to TRBJ2-2; 9 nucleotides align to TRBD2. CDR3 bases: TGTGCCAGCAGCTTACCGGGACTAGCTACCGGGGAGCTGTTTTTT. It translates to CASSLPGLATGELFF.